The 4 T cell receptor beta chains reported below all come from one sample, sequenced in a study of cytotoxic CD8 clonotypes in ibrutinib-treated CLL (dated by TCRdb to the early 2020s). Library construction relied on the immunoSEQ multiplex PCR assay. Here the immuneACCESS table is served through TCRdb, limited to in-frame sequences with V and J called. Missing clones are a known gap in these copies; in checked studies unresolved V genes cover under half, and the rest lacks a known reason. For this sample there are over 250,000 clones; around 69% appear just once. Roughly 6% of the sample is taken by the ten largest. The sample's time point label is to be understood as: progressive disease on ibrutinib. The sample consisted of PBMCs, taken at disease progression, from a patient treated with ibrutinib. All receptors derive from a human donor with chronic lymphocytic leukemia.

The CDR3 is CASSLGAVGVTQYF. The CDR3 nucleotides read TGTGCCAGCAGCTTAGGGGCTGTAGGCGTCACGCAGTATTTT. The chain uses TRBV11-2 and TRBJ2-3; D not certain. The CDR3 length is 14 residues. V dropped 1 base and J dropped 9 bases, with 14 bases sitting between them. The germline gives CDR1 SGHAT, CDR2 FQNNGV.

The V and J genes are TRBV18 and TRBJ2-7; tentatively, D is TRBD1 (5 bases). The CDR3 loop spans 14 amino acids. CDR1 is KGHSH, CDR2 LQKENI, per germline. Trimming removed 3 bases at V and 1 base at J, with 10 bases between. The CDR3 loop reads CASSPWPGSYEQYF. The CDR3 DNA reads TGTGCCAGCTCACCCTGGCCAGGGTCCTACGAGCAGTACTTC.

The CDR3, as DNA: TGTGCCAGCACAGGGGGCGTCAATGAAAAACTGTTTTTT. This translates into CASTGGVNEKLFF. This rearrangement joins TRBV28 to TRBJ1-4; 8 positions agree with TRBD1. Germline trimming cut 7 bases from V and 5 bases from J; bases unmatched to any gene: 3. CDR3 size: 13 residues. Germline loops: CDR1 MDHEN, CDR2 SYDVKM. The full variable domain, rest sourced from reference TRBV28 and TRBJ1-4, is DVKVTQSSRYLVKRTGEKVFLECVQDMDHENMFWYRQDPGLGLRLIYFSYDVKMKEKGDIPEGYSVSREKKERFSLILESASTNQTSMYLCASTGGVNEKLFFGSGTQLSVL.

This chain uses TRBV25-1 with TRBJ2-5, with D possibly TRBD2 on 6 matching bases. The germline V gene has CDR1 MGHDK and CDR2 SYGVNS. The CDR3 runs to 16 residues. V gave up 5 bases and J gave up 2 bases, with 18 bases separating them. Written as DNA, the CDR3 is TGTGCCAGCAGTCAAATCGGAGGGCTGTCGCAAGAGACCCAGTACTTC. This sequence encodes CASSQIGGLSQETQYF.